The 27 T cell receptor beta chains reported below all come from one sample, sequenced in a study of CD8 T cells in ankylosing spondylitis. TCRdb re-analysed the 5' RACE reads in MiXCR, keeping a single row per CDR3 protein. The sample includes some 120,000 distinct CDR3 sequences, approximately 6.8% of them seen just once. The sequenced sample was blood, either unsorted or a sorted T cell fraction (not recorded which). These receptor sequences come from a male donor with ankylosing spondylitis or in good health (not recorded which).

This clonotype was recorded many times. For the CDR3, the DNA is TGTGCCAGCAGTCAATTGACAGGGGCTAATGAAAAACTGTTTTTT. Protein product: CASSQLTGANEKLFF. The chain joins TRBV12-3 or TRBV12-4 to TRBJ1-4; 8 bases map to TRBD1. V shed 5 bases and J 3 bases; nucleotides not matched to a gene: 5. CDR3 length: 15 amino acids.

This clonotype was recorded at least ten times. The V and J genes are TRBV5-1 and TRBJ1-1; the match to TRBD1 covers 9 bases. Germline V gene sequence: CDR1 SGHRS, CDR2 YFSETQ. The CDR3 has 13 amino acids. Trimming cost V 4 bases and J 10 bases; bases outside gene matches: 8. CDR3 nucleotides: TGCGCCAGCAGCACAGGGGGCTTCGGGCCAGCTTTCTTT. Encoded protein: CASSTGGFGPAFF.

This clonotype was seen ten or more times. This chain links TRBV20-1 with TRBJ2-7, with D maybe TRBD2 (5 bases). The V gene lost 3 bases and the J gene lost 1 base, with 10 bases spanning the gap. This CDR3 contains 13 residues. CDR1 and CDR2 from the germline V gene are DFQATT and SNEGSKA (reference sequence). The CDR3 reads CSASSRGSYEQYF. As DNA, the CDR3 is TGCAGTGCTAGCTCCAGAGGGTCCTACGAGCAGTACTTC.

This clonotype was recorded many times. The genes are TRBV20-1 and TRBJ2-2; D remains unclear. The germline V gene has CDR1 DFQATT and CDR2 SNEGSKA (reference sequence). V was cut by 2 bases and J by 0 bases, with 4 bases left in between. The CDR3 totals 13 residues. DNA of the CDR3: TGCAGTGCTAGAAGAGCGAACACCGGGGAGCTGTTTTTT. It is translated as CSARRANTGELFF.

The chain couples TRBV7-9 to TRBJ1-4; 7 bases are shared with TRBD1. With 5 bases clipped from V and 8 bases from J, the junction kept 8 bases outside the gene matches. The CDR3 length is 14 residues. Germline-derived CDR1 and CDR2 are SEHNR and FQNEAQ (reference sequence). The CDR3 region is CASSRDRVPEKLFF. The CDR3 DNA is TGTGCCAGCAGCAGGGACAGAGTCCCGGAAAAACTGTTTTTT.

This clonotype has at least ten counts. This chain joins TRBV12-3 or TRBV12-4 and TRBJ1-4; D unclear. This CDR3 has 14 amino acids. Trimming removed 1 base at V and 4 bases at J, with 7 bases between. The CDR3 DNA reads as TGTGCCAGCAGTTTAGGGACGGGTAATGAAAAACTGTTTTTT. Encoded protein: CASSLGTGNEKLFF.

This clonotype was recorded at least ten times. The chain uses TRBV7-9 and TRBJ2-3; D remains ambiguous. CDR3 length: 13 amino acids. The germline gives CDR1 SEHNR, CDR2 FQNEAQ (reference sequence). The V end lost 0 bases, the J end lost 6 bases, and 7 bases lay between the germline ends. As DNA, the CDR3 is TGTGCCAGCAGCTTAGCCGGAATCGATACGCAGTATTTT. Its protein product is CASSLAGIDTQYF.

This clonotype was counted many times. DNA of the CDR3: TGTGCCAGCAGCCAAGATCTGAATGAGCAGTTCTTC. Encoded protein: CASSQDLNEQFF. V gene TRBV14 combines with J gene TRBJ2-1, with D uncertain. V was clipped by 0 bases and J by 7 bases, with 4 bases between them. The CDR3 length is 12 residues. Germline V gene sequence: CDR1 SGHDN, CDR2 FVKESK.

This clonotype has at least ten counts. The chain couples TRBV6-5 to TRBJ1-5, with D tentatively TRBD1 (5 bases). The CDR3 spans 14 residues. The V gene lost 0 bases and the J gene lost 7 bases, with 10 bases spanning the gap. Germline lookup yields CDR1 MNHEY and CDR2 SVGAGI. As DNA, the CDR3 is TGTGCCAGCAGTTACTCGGGAGGGGACCAGCCCCAGCATTTT. Its protein is CASSYSGGDQPQHF.

This clonotype occurred many times. The chain is built from TRBV11-2 and TRBJ2-1, with a possible D match to TRBD2 (5 bases). The V end lost 1 base, the J end lost 10 bases, and 20 bases lay between the germline ends. CDR3 length: 16 residues. Per germline, CDR1 SGHAT and CDR2 FQNNGV. CDR3 loop: CASSLGSDPSTGEQFF. The CDR3 DNA reads TGTGCCAGCAGCTTAGGGTCGGACCCGTCTACGGGGGAGCAGTTCTTC.

The table lists this clonotype with many counts. The chain joins TRBV15 to TRBJ2-7; D is undetermined. The CDR3 runs 11 residues. The germline V and J ends were trimmed by 4 bases and 2 bases, with 3 bases remaining between them. CDR1 and CDR2 (germline): LNHNV, YYDKDF (reference sequence). The CDR3 coding sequence is TGTGCCACCAGCATTACCTACGAGCAGTACTTC. It is translated as CATSITYEQYF.

This clonotype was observed many times. The chain uses TRBV20-1 and TRBJ2-1; 7 positions match TRBD2. The CDR3 extends over 16 amino acids. J gave up 9 bases and V 0 bases, and 14 bases lay outside the gene matches. CDR1 is DFQATT, CDR2 SNEGSKA, per germline (reference sequence). CDR3 region: CSARDSRREPRGEQFF. As DNA, the CDR3 is TGCAGTGCTAGAGATAGTAGGCGGGAGCCAAGGGGTGAGCAGTTCTTC.

The chain combines TRBV3-1 with TRBJ1-1; D perhaps matches TRBD1 (5 bases). The CDR3 covers 14 residues. The germline gives CDR1 LGHDT, CDR2 YNNKEL (reference sequence). The V end lost 0 bases, the J end lost 6 bases, and 11 bases lay between the germline ends. The CDR3 DNA sequence: TGTGCCAGCAGCCAAGATAGGCGGGGCCCTGAAGCTTTCTTT. Protein: CASSQDRRGPEAFF.

This clonotype was picked up many times. The chain couples TRBV20-1 to TRBJ2-7; D could derive from TRBD1 or TRBD2 (5 bases each). Trimming left V 7 bases short and J 3 bases short, with 16 bases between. There are 13 residues in the CDR3. Germline V gene data show CDR1 as DFQATT and CDR2 as SNEGSKA (reference sequence). CDR3 DNA sequence: TGCAGTGGATCGTCCAGGGACCGCTACGAGCAGTACTTC. Translation: CSGSSRDRYEQYF.

This clonotype came up many times. This chain joins TRBV4-1 and TRBJ1-2; 7 nucleotides align to TRBD1. The germline V gene has CDR1 MGHRA and CDR2 YSYEKL. The CDR3 has 18 residues. V dropped 4 bases and J dropped 4; count of bases not matched to a gene: 18. CDR3 amino acids: CASSRVGGGTVGSYGYTF. The DNA for the CDR3 is TGCGCCAGCAGCCGAGTAGGAGGGGGCACGGTGGGTAGCTATGGCTACACCTTC.

The table lists this clonotype with many counts. The J gene is TRBJ1-5, the V gene TRBV19; 8 positions match TRBD1. Germline trimming cut 4 bases from V and 4 bases from J; bases unmatched to any gene: 6. CDR3 length: 15 amino acids. Germline CDR1 reads LNHDA; CDR2 reads SQIVND (reference sequence). CDR3 loop: CASSNAGGRNQPQHF. The DNA of the CDR3 is TGTGCCAGTAGTAACGCAGGGGGCAGGAATCAGCCCCAGCATTTT.

This clonotype was seen more than once but under ten times. The chain carries TRBV24-1 and TRBJ2-1, with 10 bases that match TRBD2. Germline CDR1 reads KGHDR; CDR2 reads SFDVKD. The length of the CDR3 is 14 residues. Losses at the gene ends were 6 bases for V and 4 bases for J; bases not matched to a gene: 2. The CDR3 sequence is CATSLAGVYNEQFF. The CDR3, as DNA: TGTGCCACCAGTCTAGCGGGGGTTTACAATGAGCAGTTCTTC.

This clonotype was counted at least ten times. The CDR3 DNA reads as TGCAGTGCTAGAGAAAGTAGCGGGGGCACTGAAGCTTTCTTT. Protein: CSARESSGGTEAFF. The chain employs TRBV20-1 and TRBJ1-1, with D possibly TRBD1 on 5 matching bases. This CDR3 has 14 amino acids. Per the germline V gene, CDR1 is DFQATT and CDR2 is SNEGSKA (reference sequence). V gave up 0 bases and J gave up 4 bases, with 12 bases separating them.

This clonotype was seen repeatedly, ten times or more. The rearrangement links TRBV7-8 to TRBJ2-2, with a weak D call TRBD1 (7 bases). V gave up 4 bases and J gave up 6 bases, with 18 bases separating them. Per germline, CDR1 SGHVS and CDR2 FQNEAQ. This CDR3 is 16 amino acids long. CDR3 DNA: TGTGCCAGCAGCTCGGAGGGGGCGCTTCTTTCCGGGGAGCTGTTTTTT. Translated, it gives CASSSEGALLSGELFF.

This clonotype was recorded at least ten times. V gene TRBV28 combines with J gene TRBJ1-5; D call uncertain. Germline CDR1 and CDR2: MDHEN and SYDVKM. V lost 2 bases and J lost 3, with 2 bases in between. The CDR3 has 12 amino acids. The CDR3 loop reads CASSLTNQPQHF. The CDR3 DNA reads TGTGCCAGCAGTTTAACCAATCAGCCCCAGCATTTT.

Many counts were recorded for this clonotype. V and J are TRBV11-2 and TRBJ1-1, with a possible D match to TRBD1 (5 bases). The CDR3 has 13 amino acids. Trimming stripped 6 bases from V and 4 bases from J, with 12 bases between. Germline-derived CDR1 and CDR2 are SGHAT and FQNNGV. CDR3 in DNA: TGTGCCAGCAGGCTCGGTGGGGGCACTGAAGCTTTCTTT. Its protein product is CASRLGGGTEAFF. Filled out from reference TRBV11-2 and TRBJ1-1, the complete variable domain reads EAGVAQSPRYKIIEKRQSVAFWCNPISGHATLYWYQQILGQGPKLLIQFQNNGVVDDSQLPKDRFSAERLKGVDSTLKIQPAKLEDSAVYLCASRLGGGTEAFFGQGTRLTVV.

This clonotype was observed many times. This chain connects TRBV20-1 to TRBJ2-7; the D call may be TRBD1 or TRBD2 (6 bases each). V was clipped by 0 bases and J by 5 bases, with 17 bases between them. The CDR3 runs to 15 residues. From germline, CDR1 is DFQATT and CDR2 SNEGSKA (reference sequence). CDR3 protein: CSARDRTGAMNEQYF. CDR3 DNA: TGCAGTGCTAGAGATCGTACGGGGGCGATGAACGAGCAGTACTTC.

Many counts were recorded for this clonotype. V gene TRBV2 combines with J gene TRBJ2-7, with 8 nucleotides matching TRBD1. The CDR3 loop spans 14 amino acids. V shed 5 bases, J shed 3 bases, and the junction held 6 bases outside the gene matches. Germline CDR1 is SNHLY and CDR2 is FYNNEI. This CDR3 reads CASSPRTGHYEQYF. The CDR3 DNA sequence: TGTGCCAGCAGTCCCCGGACAGGGCACTACGAGCAGTACTTC.

This clonotype has ten or more counts. This chain uses TRBV12-3 or TRBV12-4 with TRBJ1-1; TRBD1 matches 9 bases. V dropped 5 bases and J dropped 6; count of bases not matched to a gene: 10. This CDR3 is 15 amino acids long. This chain's CDR3 is CASSPHGTGKAEAFF. The CDR3 region has the DNA TGTGCCAGCAGTCCCCACGGGACAGGGAAGGCTGAAGCTTTCTTT.

This rearrangement joins TRBV24-1 to TRBJ2-6, with D perhaps TRBD2 (5 bases). From germline, CDR1 is KGHDR and CDR2 SFDVKD. The CDR3 extends over 17 amino acids. Trimming pared 4 bases from V and 0 bases from J, leaving 12 bases between. CDR3 DNA: TGTGCCACCAGTGAATTAAAGGAGGACTCTGGGGCCAACGTCCTGACTTTC. This encodes CATSELKEDSGANVLTF.

Many counts were recorded for this clonotype. The V call is TRBV5-5, the J call TRBJ1-2; D not certain. With 4 bases removed from V and 5 bases from J, the gap between germline ends came to 15 bases. CDR1 SGHKS and CDR2 YYEKEE come from the germline V gene (reference sequence). This CDR3 is built from 14 residues. CDR3 bases: TGTGCCAGCAGCCTAGAAGGACGGGGTTATGGCTACACCTTC. Protein: CASSLEGRGYGYTF.

This clonotype was detected many times. This chain connects TRBV7-2 to TRBJ2-6; tentative D call: TRBD2 (7 bases). The germline V and J ends were trimmed by 2 bases and 0 bases, with 14 bases remaining between them. Germline V gene sequence: CDR1 SGHTA, CDR2 FQGNSA. This CDR3 has 18 amino acids. The CDR3 protein is CASSLRGGSSSGANVLTF. CDR3 nucleotide sequence: TGTGCCAGCAGCTTACGCGGGGGCTCAAGCTCTGGGGCCAACGTCCTGACTTTC. The full variable domain, rest sourced from reference TRBV7-2 and TRBJ2-6, is GAGVSQSPSNKVTEKGKDVELRCDPISGHTALYWYRQSLGQGLEFLIYFQGNSAPDKSGLPSDRFSAERTGGSVSTLTIQRTQQEDSAVYLCASSLRGGSSSGANVLTFGAGSRLTVL.